This section outlines one TCR beta chain sequence together with its context. This sample is part of a study of PD-L1 blockade in urothelial cancer. The J segment lost 1 base and the V segment lost 3 bases, leaving 0 bases of the junction unmatched. Germline V gene lookup returns CDR1 SGHKS and CDR2 YYEKEE (reference sequence). This CDR3 has 13 amino acids. Sequencing used immunoSEQ multiplex PCR; TCRdb keeps in-frame clones, though not all of them. The sample holds fewer than 55,000 clones, around 80% seen once. The rearrangement joins TRBV5-5 to TRBJ1-1, with 7 bases lining up with TRBD1. The sequenced sample was PBMCs, obtained around atezolizumab (anti-PD-L1) treatment. The sequence was obtained from an older man with urothelial cancer. The CDR3 nucleotides read TGTGCCAGCAGCTGGGACAGGAACACTGAAGCTTTCTTT. This gives the protein CASSWDRNTEAFF. Full variable domain (missing parts from reference TRBV5-5 and TRBJ1-1): DAGVTQSPTHLIKTRGQQVTLRCSPISGHKSVSWYQQVLGQGPQFIFQYYEKEERGRGNFPDRFSARQFPNYSSELNVNALLLGDSALYLCASSWDRNTEAFFGQGTRLTVV.